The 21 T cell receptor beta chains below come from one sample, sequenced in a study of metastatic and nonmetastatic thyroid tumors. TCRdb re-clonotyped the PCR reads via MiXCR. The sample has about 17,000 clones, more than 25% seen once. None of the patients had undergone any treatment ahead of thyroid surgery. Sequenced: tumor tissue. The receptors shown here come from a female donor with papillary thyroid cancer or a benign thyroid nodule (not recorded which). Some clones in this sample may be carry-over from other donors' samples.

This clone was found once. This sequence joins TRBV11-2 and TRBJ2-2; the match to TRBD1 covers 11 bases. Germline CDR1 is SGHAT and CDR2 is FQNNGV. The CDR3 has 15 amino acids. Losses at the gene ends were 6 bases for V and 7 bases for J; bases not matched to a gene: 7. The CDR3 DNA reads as TGTGCCAGCAGAGCCGGGACAGGGGGTAACGGGGAGCTGTTTTTT. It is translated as CASRAGTGGNGELFF. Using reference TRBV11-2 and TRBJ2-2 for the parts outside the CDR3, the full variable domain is EAGVAQSPRYKIIEKRQSVAFWCNPISGHATLYWYQQILGQGPKLLIQFQNNGVVDDSQLPKDRFSAERLKGVDSTLKIQPAKLEDSAVYLCASRAGTGGNGELFFGEGSRLTVL.

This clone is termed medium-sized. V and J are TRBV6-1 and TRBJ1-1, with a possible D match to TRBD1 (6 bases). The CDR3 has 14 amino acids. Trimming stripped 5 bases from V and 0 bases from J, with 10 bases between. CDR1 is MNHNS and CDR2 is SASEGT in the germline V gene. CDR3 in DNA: TGTGCCAGCAGTACCTACAGGGTGAACACTGAAGCTTTCTTT. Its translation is CASSTYRVNTEAFF.

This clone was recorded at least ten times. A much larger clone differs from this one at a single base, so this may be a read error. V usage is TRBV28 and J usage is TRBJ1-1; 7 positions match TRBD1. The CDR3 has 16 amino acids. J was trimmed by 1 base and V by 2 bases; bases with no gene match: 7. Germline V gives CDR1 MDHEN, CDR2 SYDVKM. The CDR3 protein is CASSLSEGATNTEAFF. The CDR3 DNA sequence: TGTGCCAGCAGTTTAAGCGAGGGGGCCACGAACACTGAAGCTTTCTTT.

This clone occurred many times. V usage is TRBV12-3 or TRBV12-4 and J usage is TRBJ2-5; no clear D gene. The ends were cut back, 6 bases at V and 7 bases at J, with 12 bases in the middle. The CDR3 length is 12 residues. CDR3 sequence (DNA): TGTGCCAGCAGGTACTCTAGAGGGACCCAGTACTTC. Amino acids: CASRYSRGTQYF.

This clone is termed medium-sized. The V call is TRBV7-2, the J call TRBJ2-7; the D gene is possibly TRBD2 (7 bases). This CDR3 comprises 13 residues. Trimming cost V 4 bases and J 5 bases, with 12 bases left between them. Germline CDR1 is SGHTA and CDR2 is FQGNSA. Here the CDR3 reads CASSSKGGDEQYF. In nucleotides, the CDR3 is TGTGCCAGCAGCTCTAAGGGGGGGGACGAGCAGTACTTC.

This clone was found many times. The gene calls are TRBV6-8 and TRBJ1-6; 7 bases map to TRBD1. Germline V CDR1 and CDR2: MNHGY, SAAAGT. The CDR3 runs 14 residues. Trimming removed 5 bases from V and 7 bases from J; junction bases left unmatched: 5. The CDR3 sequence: CASSKTGINSPLHF. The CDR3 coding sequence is TGTGCCAGCAGTAAGACAGGGATAAATTCACCCCTCCACTTT.

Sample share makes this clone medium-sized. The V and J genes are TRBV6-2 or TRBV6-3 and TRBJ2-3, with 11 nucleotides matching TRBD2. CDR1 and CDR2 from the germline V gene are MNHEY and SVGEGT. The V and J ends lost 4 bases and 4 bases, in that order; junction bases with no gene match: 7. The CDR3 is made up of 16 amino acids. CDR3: CASSSISGRGPDTQYF. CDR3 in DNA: TGTGCCAGCAGTTCGATTAGCGGGAGGGGGCCAGATACGCAGTATTTT.

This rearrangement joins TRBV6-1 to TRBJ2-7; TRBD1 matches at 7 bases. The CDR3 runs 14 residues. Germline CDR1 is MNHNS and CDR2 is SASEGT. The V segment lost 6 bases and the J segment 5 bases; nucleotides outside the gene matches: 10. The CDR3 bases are TGTGCCAGCAGACTTACGACAGGGTTTAACGAGCAGTACTTC. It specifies CASRLTTGFNEQYF.

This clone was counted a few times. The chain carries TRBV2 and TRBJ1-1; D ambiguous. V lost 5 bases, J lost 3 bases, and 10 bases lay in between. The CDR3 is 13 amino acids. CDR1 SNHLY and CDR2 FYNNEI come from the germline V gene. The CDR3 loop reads CASSRERDTEAFF. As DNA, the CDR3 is TGTGCCAGCAGTAGGGAGCGGGACACTGAAGCTTTCTTT.

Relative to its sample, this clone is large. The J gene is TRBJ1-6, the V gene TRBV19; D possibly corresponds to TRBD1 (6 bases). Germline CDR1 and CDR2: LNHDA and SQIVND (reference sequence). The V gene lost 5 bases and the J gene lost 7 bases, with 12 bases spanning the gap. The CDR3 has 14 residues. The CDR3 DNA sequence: TGTGCCAGTAGTCGCCGGGACAACAATTCACCCCTCCACTTT. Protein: CASSRRDNNSPLHF.

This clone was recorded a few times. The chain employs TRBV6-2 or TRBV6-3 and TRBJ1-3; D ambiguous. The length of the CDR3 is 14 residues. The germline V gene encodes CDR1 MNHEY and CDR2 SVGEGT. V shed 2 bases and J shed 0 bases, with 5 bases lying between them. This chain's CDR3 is CASSYRSSGNTIYF. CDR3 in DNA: TGTGCCAGCAGTTACCGGAGCTCTGGAAACACCATATATTTT.

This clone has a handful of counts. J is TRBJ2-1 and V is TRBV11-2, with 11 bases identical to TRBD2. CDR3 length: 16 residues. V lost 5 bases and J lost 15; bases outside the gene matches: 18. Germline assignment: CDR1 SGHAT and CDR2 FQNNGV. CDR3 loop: CASSPVPTSGSESSFF. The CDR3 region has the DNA TGTGCCAGCAGCCCAGTCCCCACTAGCGGGAGTGAGTCTTCGTTCTTC.

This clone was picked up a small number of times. Written as DNA, the CDR3 is TGTGCCAGCAGTGCGACTAGCGGGAGTGCAGATACGCAGTATTTT. This gives the protein CASSATSGSADTQYF. The chain couples TRBV6-1 to TRBJ2-3, with 12 bases lining up with TRBD2. V gave up 4 bases and J gave up 4 bases; unmatched junction bases: 3. The CDR3 contains 15 residues. CDR1 and CDR2 (germline): MNHNS, SASEGT.

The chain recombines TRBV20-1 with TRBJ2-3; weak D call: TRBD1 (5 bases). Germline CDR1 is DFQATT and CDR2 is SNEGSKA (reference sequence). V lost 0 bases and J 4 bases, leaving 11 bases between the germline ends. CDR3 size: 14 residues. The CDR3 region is CSARDRVGADTQYF. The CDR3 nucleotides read TGCAGTGCTAGAGACAGGGTTGGGGCAGATACGCAGTATTTT.

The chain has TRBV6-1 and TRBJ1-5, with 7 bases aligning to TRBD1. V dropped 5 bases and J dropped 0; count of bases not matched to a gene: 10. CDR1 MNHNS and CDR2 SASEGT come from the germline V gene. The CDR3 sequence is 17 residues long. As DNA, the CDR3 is TGTGCCAGCAGTCAGACAGGGATGGGGGTTAGCAATCAGCCCCAGCATTTT. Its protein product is CASSQTGMGVSNQPQHF.

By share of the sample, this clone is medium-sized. The CDR3 region is CASRPPGYYGYTF. The CDR3 nucleotides are TGTGCCAGCAGACCTCCTGGCTACTATGGCTACACCTTC. This rearrangement joins TRBV6-2 or TRBV6-3 to TRBJ1-2; D gene unclear. The germline V gene has CDR1 MNHEY and CDR2 SVGEGT. Trimming removed 6 bases at V and 3 bases at J, with 11 bases between. The CDR3 runs 13 residues.

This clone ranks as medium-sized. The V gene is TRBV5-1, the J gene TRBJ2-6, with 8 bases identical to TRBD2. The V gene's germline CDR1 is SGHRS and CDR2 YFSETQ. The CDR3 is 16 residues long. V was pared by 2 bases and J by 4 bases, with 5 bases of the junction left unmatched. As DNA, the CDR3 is TGCGCCAGCAGCTTAGCGGGAGAGTGGGGGGCCAACGTCCTGACTTTC. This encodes CASSLAGEWGANVLTF.

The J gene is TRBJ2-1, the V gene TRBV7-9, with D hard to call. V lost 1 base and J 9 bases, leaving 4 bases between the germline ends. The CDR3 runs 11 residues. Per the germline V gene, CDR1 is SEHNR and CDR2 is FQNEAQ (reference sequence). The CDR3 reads CASSLEREQFF. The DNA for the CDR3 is TGTGCCAGCAGCTTAGAACGTGAGCAGTTCTTC.

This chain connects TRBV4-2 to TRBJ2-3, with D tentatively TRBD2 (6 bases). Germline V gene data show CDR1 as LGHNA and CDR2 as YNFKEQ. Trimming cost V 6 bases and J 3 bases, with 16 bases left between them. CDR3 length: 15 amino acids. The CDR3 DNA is TGTGCCAGCAGAGATAGGAGGGGAGGTACAGATACGCAGTATTTT. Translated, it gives CASRDRRGGTDTQYF.

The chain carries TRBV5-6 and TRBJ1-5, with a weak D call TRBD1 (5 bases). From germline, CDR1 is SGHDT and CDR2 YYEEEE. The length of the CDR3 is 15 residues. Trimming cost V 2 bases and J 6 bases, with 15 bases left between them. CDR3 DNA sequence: TGTGCCAGCAGCTTCTCCTTAGGGGAGGGTCAGCCCCAGCATTTT. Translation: CASSFSLGEGQPQHF.

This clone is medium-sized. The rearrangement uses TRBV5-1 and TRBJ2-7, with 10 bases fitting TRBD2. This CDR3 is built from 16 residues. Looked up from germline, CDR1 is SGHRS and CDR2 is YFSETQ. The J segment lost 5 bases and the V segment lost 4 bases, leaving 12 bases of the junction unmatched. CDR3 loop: CASSPRGRAGGDEQYF. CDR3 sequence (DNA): TGCGCCAGCAGCCCGCGCGGTCGAGCGGGAGGGGACGAGCAGTACTTC.